The clone carrying this T cell receptor (beta chain) appeared a few times. Its antigen is unknown. The CDR3 extends over 12 amino acids. The germline V gene has CDR1 SGHAT and CDR2 FQNNGV. V dropped 5 bases and J dropped 4 bases, with 8 bases sitting between them. All of the isolated RNA was reverse transcribed, so expressed TCRB transcripts were sequenced. Sequencing was performed with immunoSEQ multiplex PCR; in TCRdb, only in-frame clones are kept and a portion is missing. The sample holds about 390,000 clones, 8.5% to 10% seen once. This specimen comes from a study of beta chain features in type 1 diabetes. Study findings and constraints: Researchers report that Type 1 diabetes patients had moderately but significantly shorter TCRB CDR3s across all four CD4+ subsets.

The TCR sequence derives from a man aged 30 to 45 with type 1 diabetes. Sample: central memory CD4+ T cells from blood. The chain has TRBV11-2 and TRBJ2-5, with D possibly TRBD2 on 6 matching bases. DNA of the CDR3: TGTGCCAGCAGCACTAGCACAGAGACCCAGTACTTC. It encodes CASSTSTETQYF.